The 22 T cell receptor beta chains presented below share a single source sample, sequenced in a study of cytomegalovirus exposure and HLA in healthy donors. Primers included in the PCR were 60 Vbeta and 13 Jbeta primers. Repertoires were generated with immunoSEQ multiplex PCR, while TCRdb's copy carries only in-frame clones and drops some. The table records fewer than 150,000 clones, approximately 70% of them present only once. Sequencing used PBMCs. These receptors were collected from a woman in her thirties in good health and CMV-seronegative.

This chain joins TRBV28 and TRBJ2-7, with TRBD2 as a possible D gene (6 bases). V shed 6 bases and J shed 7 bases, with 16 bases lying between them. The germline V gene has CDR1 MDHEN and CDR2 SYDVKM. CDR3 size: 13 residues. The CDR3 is CASRTGLWGEQYF. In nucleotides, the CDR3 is TGTGCCAGCAGGACGGGACTCTGGGGAGAGCAGTACTTC.

The CDR3 region is CASSLLSAQTYEQYF. The CDR3 DNA sequence: TGTGCCAGCAGCTTGTTATCCGCTCAGACCTACGAGCAGTACTTC. V gene TRBV11-1 combines with J gene TRBJ2-7; D remains unclear. The CDR3 contains 15 residues. V gave up 3 bases and J gave up 2 bases, with 14 bases separating them. Germline CDR1 reads SGHAT; CDR2 reads FQDESV (reference sequence).

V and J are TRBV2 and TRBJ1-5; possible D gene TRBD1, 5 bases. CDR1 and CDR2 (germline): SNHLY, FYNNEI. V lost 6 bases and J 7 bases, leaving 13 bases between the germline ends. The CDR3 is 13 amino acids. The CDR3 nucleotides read TGTGCCAGCAGCGACGAGGGGAGGCAGCCCCAGCATTTT. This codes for CASSDEGRQPQHF.

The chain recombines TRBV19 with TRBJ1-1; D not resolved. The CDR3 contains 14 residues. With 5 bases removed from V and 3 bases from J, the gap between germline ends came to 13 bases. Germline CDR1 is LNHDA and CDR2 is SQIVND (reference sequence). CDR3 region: CASSWGGMDTEAFF. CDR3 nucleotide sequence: TGTGCCAGTAGTTGGGGAGGGATGGACACTGAAGCTTTCTTT.

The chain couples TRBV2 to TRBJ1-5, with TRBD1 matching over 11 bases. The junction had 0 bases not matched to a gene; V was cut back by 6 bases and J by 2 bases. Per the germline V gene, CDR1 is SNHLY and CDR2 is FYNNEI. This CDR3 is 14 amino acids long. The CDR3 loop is CASRDRGRNQPQHF. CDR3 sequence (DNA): TGTGCCAGCAGGGACAGGGGGCGCAATCAGCCCCAGCATTTT. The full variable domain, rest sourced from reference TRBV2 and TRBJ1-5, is EPEVTQTPSHQVTQMGQEVILRCVPISNHLYFYWYRQILGQKVEFLVSFYNNEISEKSEIFDDQFSVERPDGSNFTLKIRSTKLEDSAMYFCASRDRGRNQPQHFGDGTRLSIL.

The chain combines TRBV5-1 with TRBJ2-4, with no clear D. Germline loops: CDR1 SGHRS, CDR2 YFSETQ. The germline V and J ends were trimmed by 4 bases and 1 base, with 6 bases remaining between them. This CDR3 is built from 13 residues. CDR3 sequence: CASSPGAKNIQYF. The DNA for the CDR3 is TGCGCCAGCAGCCCCGGGGCCAAAAACATTCAGTACTTC. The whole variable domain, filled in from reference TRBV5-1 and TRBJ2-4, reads KAGVTQTPRYLIKTRGQQVTLSCSPISGHRSVSWYQQTPGQGLQFLFEYFSETQRNKGNFPGRFSGRQFSNSRSEMNVSTLELGDSALYLCASSPGAKNIQYFGAGTRLSVL.

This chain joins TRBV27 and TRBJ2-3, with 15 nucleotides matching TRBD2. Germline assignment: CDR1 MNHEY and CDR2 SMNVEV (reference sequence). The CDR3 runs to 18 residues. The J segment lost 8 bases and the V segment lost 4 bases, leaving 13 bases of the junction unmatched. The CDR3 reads CASSSPGLAGGPIGTQYF. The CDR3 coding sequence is TGTGCCAGCAGTTCTCCGGGACTAGCGGGGGGTCCCATCGGTACGCAGTATTTT.

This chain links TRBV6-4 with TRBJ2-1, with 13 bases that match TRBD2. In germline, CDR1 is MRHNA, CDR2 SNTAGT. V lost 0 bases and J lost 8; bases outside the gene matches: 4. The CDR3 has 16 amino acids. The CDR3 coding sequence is TGTGCCAGCAGTGACTCTTGGACTAGCGGGAGCTATGAGCAGTTCTTC. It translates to CASSDSWTSGSYEQFF.

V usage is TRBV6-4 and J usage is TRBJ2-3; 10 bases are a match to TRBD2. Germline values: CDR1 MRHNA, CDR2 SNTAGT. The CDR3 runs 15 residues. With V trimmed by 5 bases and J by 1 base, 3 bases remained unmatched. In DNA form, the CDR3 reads TGTGCCAGCAGTCTTACTAGCGGGGGCACAGATACGCAGTATTTT. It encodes CASSLTSGGTDTQYF.

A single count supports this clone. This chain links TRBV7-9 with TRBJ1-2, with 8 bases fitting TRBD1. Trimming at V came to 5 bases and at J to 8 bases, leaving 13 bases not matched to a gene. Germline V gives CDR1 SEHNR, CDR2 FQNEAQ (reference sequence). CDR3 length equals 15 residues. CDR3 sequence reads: CASSRSSGQGSGYTF. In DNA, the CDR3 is TGTGCCAGCAGCCGCTCGTCCGGACAGGGTTCGGGCTACACCTTC.

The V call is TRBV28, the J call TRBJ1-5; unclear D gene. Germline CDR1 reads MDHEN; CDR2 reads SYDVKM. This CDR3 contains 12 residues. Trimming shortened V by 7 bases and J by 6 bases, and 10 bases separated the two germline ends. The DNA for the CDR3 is TGTGCCAGCACCCAGCGGGGTCAGCCCCAGCATTTT. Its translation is CASTQRGQPQHF.

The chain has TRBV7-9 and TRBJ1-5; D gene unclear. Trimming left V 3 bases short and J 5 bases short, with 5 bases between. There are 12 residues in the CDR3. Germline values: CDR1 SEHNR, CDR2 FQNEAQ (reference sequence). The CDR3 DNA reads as TGTGCCAGCAGCTTGAGCTATCAGCCCCAGCATTTT. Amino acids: CASSLSYQPQHF.

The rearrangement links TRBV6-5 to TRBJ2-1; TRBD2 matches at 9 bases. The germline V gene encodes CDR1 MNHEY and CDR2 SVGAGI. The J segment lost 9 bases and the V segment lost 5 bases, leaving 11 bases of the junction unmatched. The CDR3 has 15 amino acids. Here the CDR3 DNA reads TGTGCCAGCAGTAACAGCGGGGGGTACATCGGTGAGCAGTTCTTC. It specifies CASSNSGGYIGEQFF.

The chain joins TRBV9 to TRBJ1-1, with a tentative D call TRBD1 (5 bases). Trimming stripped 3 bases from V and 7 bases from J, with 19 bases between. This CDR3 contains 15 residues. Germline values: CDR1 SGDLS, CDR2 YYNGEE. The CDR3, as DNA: TGTGCCAGCAGCGACGTTCGGACAAGCATCGGTGAAGCTTTCTTT. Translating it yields CASSDVRTSIGEAFF.

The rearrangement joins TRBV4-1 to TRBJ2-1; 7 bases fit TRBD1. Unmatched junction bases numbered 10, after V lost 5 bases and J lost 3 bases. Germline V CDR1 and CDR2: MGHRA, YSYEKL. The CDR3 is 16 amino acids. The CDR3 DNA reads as TGCGCCAGCAGCTCCACCCGGGACAGAAACTACAATGAGCAGTTCTTC. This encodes CASSSTRDRNYNEQFF.

CDR3 DNA sequence: TGTGCCTGGAGTGTGGACGGGGGGCAGCCCCAGCATTTT. Protein sequence: CAWSVDGGQPQHF. The chain joins TRBV30 to TRBJ1-5, with D perhaps TRBD1 (5 bases). The CDR3 totals 13 residues. The germline V gene has CDR1 GTSNPN and CDR2 SVGIG (reference sequence). V shed 0 bases and J shed 7 bases, with 10 bases lying between them.

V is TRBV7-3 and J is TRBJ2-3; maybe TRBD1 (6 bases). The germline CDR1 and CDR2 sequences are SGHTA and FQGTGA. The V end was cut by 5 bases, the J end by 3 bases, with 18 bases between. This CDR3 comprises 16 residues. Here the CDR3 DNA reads TGTGCCAGCAGCCCCCAGGGGACGGTGCAAACAGATACGCAGTATTTT. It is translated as CASSPQGTVQTDTQYF.

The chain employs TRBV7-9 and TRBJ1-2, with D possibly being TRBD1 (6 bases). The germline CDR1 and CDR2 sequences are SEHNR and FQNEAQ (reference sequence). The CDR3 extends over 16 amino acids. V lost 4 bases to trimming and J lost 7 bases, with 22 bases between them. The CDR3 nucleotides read TGTGCCAGCAGCTCTCCCCGGGACACCTGGATCGGTGGCTACACCTTC. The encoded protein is CASSSPRDTWIGGYTF.

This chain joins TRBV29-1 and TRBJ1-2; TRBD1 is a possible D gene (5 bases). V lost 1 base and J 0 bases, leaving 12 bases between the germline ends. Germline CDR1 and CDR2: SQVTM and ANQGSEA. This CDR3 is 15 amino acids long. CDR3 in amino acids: CSVEGVPTANYGYTF. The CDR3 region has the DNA TGCAGCGTTGAAGGAGTGCCGACAGCTAACTATGGCTACACCTTC.

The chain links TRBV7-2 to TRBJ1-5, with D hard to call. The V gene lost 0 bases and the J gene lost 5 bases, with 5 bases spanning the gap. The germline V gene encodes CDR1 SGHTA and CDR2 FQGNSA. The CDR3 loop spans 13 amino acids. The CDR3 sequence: CASSLALYQPQHF. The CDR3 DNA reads TGTGCCAGCAGCTTAGCCCTTTATCAGCCCCAGCATTTT.

The chain's CDR3 is CASSQEYGGLGQPQHF. The CDR3 region has the DNA TGCGCCAGCAGCCAAGAATACGGGGGGTTAGGTCAGCCCCAGCATTTT. This chain uses TRBV4-1 with TRBJ1-5, with a tentative D call TRBD1 (5 bases). This CDR3 has 16 amino acids. V was clipped by 0 bases and J by 6 bases, with 15 bases between them. Germline V lookup: CDR1 MGHRA, CDR2 YSYEKL.

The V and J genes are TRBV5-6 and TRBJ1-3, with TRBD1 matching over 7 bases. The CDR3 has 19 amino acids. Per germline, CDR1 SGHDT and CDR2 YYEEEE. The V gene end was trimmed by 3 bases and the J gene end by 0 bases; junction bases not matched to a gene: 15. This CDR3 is CASSSTGNRGTLSGNTIYF. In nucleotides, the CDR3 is TGTGCCAGCAGCTCAACCGGGAACAGGGGTACCCTCTCTGGAAACACCATATATTTT.